What follows are 10 T cell receptor beta chains derived from one specimen sequenced in a study of shared clonotypes between healthy human individuals. The repertoire was sequenced with immunoSEQ multiplex PCR; TCRdb's copy has only in-frame clones and lacks some. Here the sample spans about 1.5 million clones, around 97% being singletons. Source material: naive CD4+ T cells sorted from blood. The subset is: CD45RA+ positively selected. These receptor sequences come from a man aged 25 to 45 in good health.

The chain employs TRBV7-3 and TRBJ2-2; D gene uncertain. V was pared by 3 bases and J by 2 bases, with 4 bases between. CDR3 length: 13 residues. The V gene's germline CDR1 is SGHTA and CDR2 FQGTGA. CDR3 sequence (DNA): TGTGCCAGCAGCTTCACTAACACCGGGGAGCTGTTTTTT. Its protein is CASSFTNTGELFF.

The gene calls are TRBV4-3 and TRBJ2-5, with 9 bases identical to TRBD2. V was clipped by 2 bases and J by 5 bases; unmatched bases: 9. Germline V lookup: CDR1 LGHNA, CDR2 YSLEER. The length of the CDR3 is 16 residues. CDR3 residues: CASSQSFSGRGETQYF. Here the CDR3 DNA reads TGCGCCAGCAGCCAATCTTTTAGCGGGAGAGGGGAGACCCAGTACTTC.

The chain links TRBV28 to TRBJ1-2; D ambiguous. V lost 8 bases to trimming and J lost 9 bases, with 10 bases between them. Germline loops: CDR1 MDHEN, CDR2 SYDVKM. The CDR3 sequence is 10 residues long. DNA of the CDR3: TGTGCCAGCCGGCTGGTGAGCTACACCTTC. Translation: CASRLVSYTF.

V usage is TRBV2 and J usage is TRBJ2-5; D is uncertain. The length of the CDR3 is 15 residues. From germline, CDR1 is SNHLY and CDR2 FYNNEI. V dropped 6 bases and J dropped 3 bases, with 17 bases sitting between them. The CDR3 spells CASRPRTVQEETQYF. In nucleotides, the CDR3 is TGTGCCAGCAGACCCCGGACGGTTCAAGAAGAGACCCAGTACTTC.

The rearrangement links TRBV18 to TRBJ2-7; 10 nucleotides match TRBD2. CDR3 size: 17 residues. V gave up 4 bases and J gave up 7 bases; unmatched junction bases: 16. Germline V gene data show CDR1 as KGHSH and CDR2 as LQKENI. The CDR3 coding sequence is TGTGCCAGCTCACGGTCCAGCTCGGAAGCGGGAGGGGGTGAGCAGTACTTC. This translates into CASSRSSSEAGGGEQYF.

V and J are TRBV5-1 and TRBJ2-3, with 7 bases matching TRBD1. The CDR3 is made up of 15 amino acids. Germline assignment: CDR1 SGHRS and CDR2 YFSETQ. V trimming: 4 bases; J trimming: 3 bases; junction bases outside the gene matches: 8. CDR3 region: CASSNRDSVTDTQYF. CDR3 DNA: TGCGCCAGCAGCAACCGGGACAGTGTTACAGATACGCAGTATTTT.

The gene calls are TRBV11-3 and TRBJ2-5; tentative D call: TRBD2 (6 bases). There are 14 residues in the CDR3. V dropped 1 base and J dropped 5 bases, with 11 bases sitting between them. Germline values: CDR1 SGHNT, CDR2 YENEEA. The CDR3 nucleotides read TGTGCCAGCAGCTTAGCCCGGGACTCGGAGACCCAGTACTTC. Translating it yields CASSLARDSETQYF.

Concerning this clone: Other nucleotide sequences from this sample produce the same CDR3. The CDR3 loop reads CASRRLAGYNEQFF. The CDR3 nucleotides are TGTGCCAGCCGGAGACTAGCGGGTTACAATGAGCAGTTCTTC. V gene TRBV19 combines with J gene TRBJ2-1, with 10 nucleotides matching TRBD2. This CDR3 is built from 14 residues. Trimming cost V 9 bases and J 4 bases; bases outside gene matches: 6. Germline V lookup: CDR1 LNHDA, CDR2 SQIVND (reference sequence). Full variable domain (missing parts from reference TRBV19 and TRBJ2-1): DGGITQSPKYLFRKEGQNVTLSCEQNLNHDAMYWYRQDPGQGLRLIYYSQIVNDFQKGDIAEGYSVSREKKESFPLTVTSAQKNPTAFYLCASRRLAGYNEQFFGPGTRLTVL.

This chain joins TRBV11-2 and TRBJ2-1, with TRBD2 identical over 9 bases. Germline values: CDR1 SGHAT, CDR2 FQNNGV. The CDR3 runs to 16 residues. The J segment lost 6 bases and the V segment lost 5 bases, leaving 11 bases of the junction unmatched. This chain's CDR3 is CASSPRQAGGLNEQFF. CDR3 nucleotide sequence: TGTGCCAGCAGCCCAAGACAGGCGGGAGGGCTCAATGAGCAGTTCTTC.

The chain joins TRBV28 to TRBJ2-2, with D tentatively TRBD1 or TRBD2 (5 bases each). This CDR3 region has 15 residues. Germline V gene data show CDR1 as MDHEN and CDR2 as SYDVKM. Trimming shortened V by 7 bases and J by 6 bases, and 18 bases separated the two germline ends. The CDR3 here is CASIEYRGAAGELFF. The CDR3 nucleotides are TGTGCCAGCATTGAGTATCGGGGCGCCGCCGGGGAGCTGTTTTTT.